Listed below are T cell receptor beta chains from one sample, sequenced in a study of cytomegalovirus exposure and HLA in healthy donors. Sequencing used immunoSEQ multiplex PCR; TCRdb keeps in-frame clones, though not all of them. Found here are 120,000 to 150,000 clones, around 85% of them singletons; the top ten hold under 3%. Sequenced material: PBMCs. These receptors all stem from a young man in good health and CMV-seronegative. Each CDR3 is given with its conserved first and last residue. Each record gives: CDR3 length, clone size, J gene, D gene, V gene, CDR3 DNA, CDR3 protein. D genes are given only for firm matches. Part of the rows lack a size; the others show once, few, many or a class for expanded clones.

19 | - | TRBJ1-3 | - | TRBV7-8 | TGTGCCAGCAGCCCCACCGCCTGGGAGGAGGTTCTCTCTGGAAACACCATATATTTT | CASSPTAWEEVLSGNTIYF
12 | once | TRBJ1-1 | - | TRBV28 | TGTGCCAGCAGTCACCCGACAGATGAAGCTTTCTTT | CASSHPTDEAFF
15 | - | TRBJ1-4 | - | TRBV6-1 | TGTGCCAGCAGGCGCGCGGGGGGCTACGATGAAAAACTGTTTTTT | CASRRAGGYDEKLFF
17 | - | TRBJ2-2 | TRBD2 | TRBV7-2 | TGTGCCAGCAGCTTAGTGACTAGCGGGGTTAGCACCGGGGAGCTGTTTTTT | CASSLVTSGVSTGELFF
13 | - | TRBJ2-5 | - | TRBV5-6 | TGTGCCAGCAGCCCCGGGACTGCAGTGACCCAGTACTTC | CASSPGTAVTQYF
13 | - | TRBJ2-3 | - | TRBV7-9 | TGTGCCAGCAGCCAGGCGTGGACAGATACGCAGTATTTT | CASSQAWTDTQYF
14 | - | TRBJ2-1 | - | TRBV5-5 | TGTGCCAGCAGCTTGGTCGCGGGTCACAATGAGCAGTTCTTC | CASSLVAGHNEQFF
12 | - | TRBJ1-1 | - | TRBV2 | TGTGCCAGCAGTCAGGCGACCACTGAAGCTTTCTTT | CASSQATTEAFF
12 | - | TRBJ2-5 | TRBD2 | TRBV9 | TGTGCCAGCAGCGGGACTAGCGGGACCCAGTACTTC | CASSGTSGTQYF
15 | once | TRBJ2-7 | TRBD2 | TRBV7-9 | TGTGCCAGCAGCTATAGCGGGGGGCCGTACTACGAGCAGTACTTC | CASSYSGGPYYEQYF
17 | - | TRBJ2-3 | TRBD2 | TRBV5-6 | TGTGCCAGCAGCTTTATATCAACTAGCGGACCCACAGATACGCAGTATTTT | CASSFISTSGPTDTQYF
16 | - | TRBJ1-1 | TRBD1 | TRBV18 | TGTGCCAGCTCACCGGGGACAGGGGCGATCGGCACTGAAGCTTTCTTT | CASSPGTGAIGTEAFF
13 | - | TRBJ2-3 | TRBD1 | TRBV11-3 | TGTGCCAGCAGCGCCGGGACAGCAGATACGCAGTATTTT | CASSAGTADTQYF
10 | - | TRBJ1-4 | - | TRBV6-6 | TGTGCCATTGGAGGCGAAAAACTGTTTTTT | CAIGGEKLFF
15 | - | TRBJ1-3 | - | TRBV28 | TGTGCCAGCAGACCCAAACCGAGCTCTGGAAACACCATATATTTT | CASRPKPSSGNTIYF
14 | - | TRBJ1-1 | TRBD1 | TRBV9 | TGTGCCAGCAGCGCCGACAGGGAGGACACTGAAGCTTTCTTT | CASSADREDTEAFF
17 | - | TRBJ2-2 | - | TRBV5-1 | TGCGCCAGCAGCTTGGCCGCGCAGGGCAAGAACACCGGGGAGCTGTTTTTT | CASSLAAQGKNTGELFF
14 | - | TRBJ2-6 | - | TRBV19 | TGTGCCAGTAGTAGGAGGCCTGGGGCCAACGTCCTGACTTTC | CASSRRPGANVLTF
15 | - | TRBJ2-1 | TRBD2 | TRBV5-5 | TGTGCCAGCAGCTTGACTAGCGGGTACTACAATGAGCAGTTCTTC | CASSLTSGYYNEQFF
18 | once | TRBJ2-3 | TRBD2 | TRBV11-2 | TGTGCCAGCAGCCCCCGTCCTGGAGTAGCGGGGATCACAGATACGCAGTATTTT | CASSPRPGVAGITDTQYF
14 | - | TRBJ1-1 | - | TRBV27 | TGTGCCAGCAGTTTATCAGCGGGGAACACTGAAGCTTTCTTT | CASSLSAGNTEAFF
16 | - | TRBJ2-1 | TRBD1 | TRBV7-9 | TGTGCCAGCAGTTTCGCAGGGGGCAGCTCCTACAATGAGCAGTTCTTC | CASSFAGGSSYNEQFF
16 | - | TRBJ2-2 | TRBD1 | TRBV5-1 | TGCGCCAGCAGCTTGGCGGGACAGGGAAACACCGGGGAGCTGTTTTTT | CASSLAGQGNTGELFF
15 | - | TRBJ2-7 | - | TRBV19 | TGTGCCAGTAGTAGACCCGACAGCCGAGTCTACGAGCAGTACTTC | CASSRPDSRVYEQYF
15 | few | TRBJ1-5 | - | TRBV7-9 | TGTGCCAGCAGCTTAGGAGTTTATAGCAATCAGCCCCAGCATTTT | CASSLGVYSNQPQHF
14 | - | TRBJ2-1 | - | TRBV6-6 | TGTGCCAGCAGTTACCTCGTGGGGCCCAATGAGCAGTTCTTC | CASSYLVGPNEQFF
15 | - | TRBJ1-5 | - | TRBV6-6 | TGTGCCAGCAGCTATGACAGGACCCGGTGGGGGCCCCAGCATTTT | CASSYDRTRWGPQHF
15 | once | TRBJ1-1 | TRBD1 | TRBV6-5 | TGTGCCAGCAGTTGGGACAGGGCGGGGAACACTGAAGCTTTCTTT | CASSWDRAGNTEAFF
13 | few | TRBJ1-1 | - | TRBV5-6 | TGTGCCAGCAGCAGTGGGGCCTCCGGCAAGGCTTTCTTT | CASSSGASGKAFF
15 | - | TRBJ2-2 | - | TRBV2 | TGTGCCAGCAAACAGCTACGAGACGACACCGGGGAGCTGTTTTTT | CASKQLRDDTGELFF
13 | once | TRBJ1-3 | TRBD1 | TRBV6-1 | TGTACTACAGGGGCCGGCTCTGGAAACACCATATATTTT | CTTGAGSGNTIYF
13 | - | TRBJ2-7 | TRBD2 | TRBV27 | TGTGCCAGCAGCGGGGGGACTTTGGGGGAGCAGTACTTC | CASSGGTLGEQYF